The next 3 T cell receptor beta chains were all read from a single sample in a study of T cells in Graves' hyperthyroidism and ophthalmopathy. The investigators amplified TCR beta CDR3 regions from RNA transcripts. With the HTBI primer set, the TCR CDR3 went through a first round of RT-PCR. TCRdb re-derived calls from the multiplex PCR reads in MiXCR, one entry per CDR3 protein. This table holds approximately 200,000 distinct CDR3 sequences, about a sixth found once. The sample consisted of blood. The receptors were sampled from a man between 35 and 55 years old with Graves' hyperthyroidism.

The rearrangement links TRBV6-2 or TRBV6-3 to TRBJ1-5, with 9 bases identical to TRBD1. The V gene end was trimmed by 8 bases and the J gene end by 3 bases; junction bases not matched to a gene: 14. This CDR3 has 17 residues. CDR1 is MNHEY and CDR2 is SVGEGT in the germline V gene. The CDR3, as DNA: TGTGCCAGCGGTCCCGGGACAGGGATGCGGGTCAATCAGCCCCAGCATTTT. Protein sequence: CASGPGTGMRVNQPQHF.

This clonotype was seen at least ten times. The chain links TRBV7-2 to TRBJ2-5; maybe TRBD2 (5 bases). The V end lost 2 bases, the J end lost 1 base, and 11 bases lay between the germline ends. The CDR3 is 15 residues long. CDR1 and CDR2 (germline): SGHTA, FQGNSA. The CDR3 DNA sequence: TGTGCCAGCAGCTTATCACCTGGGAGCCAAGAGACCCAGTACTTC. Residues: CASSLSPGSQETQYF.

The chain employs TRBV2 and TRBJ2-7, with 7 bases fitting TRBD2. The CDR3 is 15 residues long. V lost 6 bases and J lost 5; bases outside the gene matches: 13. The germline CDR1 and CDR2 sequences are SNHLY and FYNNEI. CDR3 in amino acids: CASSLKGAGVNEQYF. DNA of the CDR3: TGTGCCAGCAGCCTTAAGGGTGCGGGAGTCAACGAGCAGTACTTC.